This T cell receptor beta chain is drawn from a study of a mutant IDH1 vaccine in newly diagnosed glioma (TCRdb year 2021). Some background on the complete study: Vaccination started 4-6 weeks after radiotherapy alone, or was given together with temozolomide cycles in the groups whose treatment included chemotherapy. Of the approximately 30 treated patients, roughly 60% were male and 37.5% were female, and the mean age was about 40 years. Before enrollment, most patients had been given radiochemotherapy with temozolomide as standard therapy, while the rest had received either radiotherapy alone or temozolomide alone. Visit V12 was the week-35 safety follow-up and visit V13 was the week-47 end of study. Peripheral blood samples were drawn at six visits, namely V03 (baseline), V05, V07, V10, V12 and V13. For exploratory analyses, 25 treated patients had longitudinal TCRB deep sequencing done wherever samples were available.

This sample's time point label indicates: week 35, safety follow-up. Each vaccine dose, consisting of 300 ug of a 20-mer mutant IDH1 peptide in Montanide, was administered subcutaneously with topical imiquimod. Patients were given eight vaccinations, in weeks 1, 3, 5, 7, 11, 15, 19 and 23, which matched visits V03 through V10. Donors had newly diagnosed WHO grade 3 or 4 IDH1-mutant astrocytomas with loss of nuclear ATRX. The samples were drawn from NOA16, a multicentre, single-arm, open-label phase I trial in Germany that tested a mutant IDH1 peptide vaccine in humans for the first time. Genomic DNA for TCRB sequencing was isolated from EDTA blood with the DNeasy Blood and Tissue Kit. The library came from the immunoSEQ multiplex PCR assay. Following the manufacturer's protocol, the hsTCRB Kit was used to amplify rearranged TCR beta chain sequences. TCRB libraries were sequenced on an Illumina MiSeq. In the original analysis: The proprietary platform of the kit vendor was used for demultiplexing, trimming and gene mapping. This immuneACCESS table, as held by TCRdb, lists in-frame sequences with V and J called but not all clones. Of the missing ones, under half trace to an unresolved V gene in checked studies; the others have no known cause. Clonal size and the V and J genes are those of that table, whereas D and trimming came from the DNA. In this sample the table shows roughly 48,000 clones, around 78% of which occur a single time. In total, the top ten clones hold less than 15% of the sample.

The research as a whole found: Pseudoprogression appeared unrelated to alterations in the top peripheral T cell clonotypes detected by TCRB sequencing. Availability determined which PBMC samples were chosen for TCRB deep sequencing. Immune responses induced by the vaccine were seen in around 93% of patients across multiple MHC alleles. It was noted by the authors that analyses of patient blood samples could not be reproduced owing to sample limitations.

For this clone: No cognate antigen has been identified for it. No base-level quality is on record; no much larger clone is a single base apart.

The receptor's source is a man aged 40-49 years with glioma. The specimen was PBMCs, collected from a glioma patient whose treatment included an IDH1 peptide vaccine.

CDR3 reads: CASSSSGQGFYEQYV. The DNA sequence is given as TGTGCCAGCAGTTCCTCCGGACAGGGGTTCTACGAGCAGTACGTC. In this chain, TRBV28 is recombined with TRBJ2-7, with 9 junctional bases fitting TRBD1. The CDR3, cysteine through valine, is 15 amino acids long. CDR3 DNA is the only sequence kept; it has 45 bases, read in frame from the first base. Trimming accounts for 4 bases at V and 3 bases at J, while the number of junction bases matched to no gene is 7. The germline V gene supplies CDR1 MDHEN and CDR2 SYDVKM.